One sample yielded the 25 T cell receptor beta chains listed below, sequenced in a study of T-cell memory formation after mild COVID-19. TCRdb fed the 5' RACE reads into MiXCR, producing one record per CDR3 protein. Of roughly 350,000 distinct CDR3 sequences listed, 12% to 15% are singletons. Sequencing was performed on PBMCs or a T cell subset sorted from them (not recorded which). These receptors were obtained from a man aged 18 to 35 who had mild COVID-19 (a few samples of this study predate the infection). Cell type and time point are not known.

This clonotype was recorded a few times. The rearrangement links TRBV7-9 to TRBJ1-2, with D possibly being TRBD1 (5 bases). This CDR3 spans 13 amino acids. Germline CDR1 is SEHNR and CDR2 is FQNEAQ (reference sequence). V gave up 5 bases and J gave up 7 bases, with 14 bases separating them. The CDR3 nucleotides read TGTGCCAGCAGCCCGCCCGGGGCCTTTGGCTACACCTTC. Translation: CASSPPGAFGYTF.

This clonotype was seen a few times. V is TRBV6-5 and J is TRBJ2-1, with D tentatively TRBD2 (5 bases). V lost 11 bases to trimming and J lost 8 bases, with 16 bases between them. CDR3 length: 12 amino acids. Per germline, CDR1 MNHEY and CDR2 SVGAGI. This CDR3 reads CAAGRALDEQFF. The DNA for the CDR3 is TGTGCCGCGGGTAGGGCTCTCGATGAGCAGTTCTTC.

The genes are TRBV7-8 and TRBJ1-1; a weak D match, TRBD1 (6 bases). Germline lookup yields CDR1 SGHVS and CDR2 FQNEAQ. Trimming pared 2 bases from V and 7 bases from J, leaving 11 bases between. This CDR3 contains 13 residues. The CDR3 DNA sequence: TGTGCCAGCAGCTTAATGGGGGGGCTTGAAGCTTTCTTT. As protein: CASSLMGGLEAFF.

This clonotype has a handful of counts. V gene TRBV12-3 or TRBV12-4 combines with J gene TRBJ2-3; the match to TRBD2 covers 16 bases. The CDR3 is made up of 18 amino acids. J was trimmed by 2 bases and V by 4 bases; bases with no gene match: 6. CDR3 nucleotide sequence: TGTGCCAGCAGTTCCGGGACTAGCGGGGGGGCGTACACAGATACGCAGTATTTT. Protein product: CASSSGTSGGAYTDTQYF.

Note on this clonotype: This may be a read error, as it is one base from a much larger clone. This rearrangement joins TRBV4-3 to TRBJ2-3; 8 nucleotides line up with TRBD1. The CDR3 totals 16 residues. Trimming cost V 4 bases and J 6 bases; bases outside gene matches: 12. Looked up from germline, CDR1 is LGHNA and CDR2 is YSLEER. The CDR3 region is CASSPGDRWWTDTQYF. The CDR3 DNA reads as TGCGCCAGCAGCCCAGGGGACAGGTGGTGGACCGATACGCAGTATTTT.

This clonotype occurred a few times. Written as DNA, the CDR3 is TGCGCCAGCAGCTTGGCGGCAGGGGGCTGGGATGAGCAGTTCTTC. Its protein is CASSLAAGGWDEQFF. The chain carries TRBV5-1 and TRBJ2-1; 8 bases are shared with TRBD1. This CDR3 comprises 15 residues. V lost 0 bases, J lost 8 bases, and 7 bases stayed unmatched. CDR1 is SGHRS and CDR2 is YFSETQ in the germline V gene.

The CDR3 DNA reads TGTGCCAGCAGTTTGGGGGCGGGGGGCTACGAGCAGTACTTC. Protein sequence: CASSLGAGGYEQYF. J is TRBJ2-7 and V is TRBV27; 8 bases agree with TRBD2. Per the germline V gene, CDR1 is MNHEY and CDR2 is SMNVEV (reference sequence). This CDR3 comprises 14 residues. J gave up 3 bases and V 3 bases, and 4 bases lay outside the gene matches.

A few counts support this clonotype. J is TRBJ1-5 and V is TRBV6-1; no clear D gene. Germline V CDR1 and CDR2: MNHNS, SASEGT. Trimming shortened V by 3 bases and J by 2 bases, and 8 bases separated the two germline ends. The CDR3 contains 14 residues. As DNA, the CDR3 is TGTGCCAGCAGTGAGGGTGGAGGCAATCAGCCCCAGCATTTT. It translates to CASSEGGGNQPQHF.

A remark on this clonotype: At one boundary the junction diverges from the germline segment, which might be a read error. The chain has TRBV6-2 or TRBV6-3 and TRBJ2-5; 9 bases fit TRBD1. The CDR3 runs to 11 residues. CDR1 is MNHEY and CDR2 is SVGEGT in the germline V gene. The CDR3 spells CASSSGDREVF. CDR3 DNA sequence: TGTGCCAGCAGTTCTGGGGACAGGGAAGTCTTC.

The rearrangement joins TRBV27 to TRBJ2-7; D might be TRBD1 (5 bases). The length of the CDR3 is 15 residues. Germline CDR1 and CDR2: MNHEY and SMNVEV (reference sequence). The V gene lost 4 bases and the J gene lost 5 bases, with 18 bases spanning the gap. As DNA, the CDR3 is TGTGCCAGCAGTTCACCAGGGTTTGTAACCAACGAGCAGTACTTC. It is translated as CASSSPGFVTNEQYF.

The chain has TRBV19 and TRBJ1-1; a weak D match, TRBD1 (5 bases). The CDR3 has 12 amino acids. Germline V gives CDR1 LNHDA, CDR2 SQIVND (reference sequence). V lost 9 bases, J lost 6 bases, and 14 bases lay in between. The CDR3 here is CARGYQGAEAFF. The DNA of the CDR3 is TGTGCCAGGGGCTACCAGGGAGCTGAAGCTTTCTTT.

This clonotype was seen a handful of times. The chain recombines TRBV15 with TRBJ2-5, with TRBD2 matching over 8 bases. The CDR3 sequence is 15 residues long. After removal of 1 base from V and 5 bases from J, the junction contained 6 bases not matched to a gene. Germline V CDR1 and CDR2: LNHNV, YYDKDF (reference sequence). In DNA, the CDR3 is TGTGCCACCAGCAGAGGCGGGGGGCCCAGGGAGACCCAGTACTTC. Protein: CATSRGGGPRETQYF. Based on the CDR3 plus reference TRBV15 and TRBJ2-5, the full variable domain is DAMVIQNPRYQVTQFGKPVTLSCSQTLNHNVMYWYQQKSSQAPKLLFHYYDKDFNNEADTPDNFQSRRPNTSFCFLDIRSPGLGDTAMYLCATSRGGGPRETQYFGPGTRLLVL.

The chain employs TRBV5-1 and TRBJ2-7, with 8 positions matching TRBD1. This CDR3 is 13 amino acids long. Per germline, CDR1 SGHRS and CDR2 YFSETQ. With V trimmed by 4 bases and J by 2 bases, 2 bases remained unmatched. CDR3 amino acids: CASSEQGAYEQYF. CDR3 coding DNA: TGCGCCAGCAGCGAACAGGGGGCCTACGAGCAGTACTTC.

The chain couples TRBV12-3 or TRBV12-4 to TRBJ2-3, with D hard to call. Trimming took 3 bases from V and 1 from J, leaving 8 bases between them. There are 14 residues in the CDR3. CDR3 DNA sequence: TGTGCCAGCAGTTTTGCTCCAGGCACAGATACGCAGTATTTT. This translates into CASSFAPGTDTQYF.

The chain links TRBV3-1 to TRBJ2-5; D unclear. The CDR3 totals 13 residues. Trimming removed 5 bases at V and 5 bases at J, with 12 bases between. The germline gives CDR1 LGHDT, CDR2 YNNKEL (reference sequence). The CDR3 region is CASSKRPQETQYF. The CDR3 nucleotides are TGTGCCAGCAGCAAGCGCCCGCAGGAGACCCAGTACTTC.

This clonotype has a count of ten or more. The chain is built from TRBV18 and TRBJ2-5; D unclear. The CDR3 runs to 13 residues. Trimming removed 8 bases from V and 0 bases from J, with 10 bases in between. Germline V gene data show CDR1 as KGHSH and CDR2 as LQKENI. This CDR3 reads CASSPRHQETQYF. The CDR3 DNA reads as TGTGCCAGCAGCCCCCGCCACCAAGAGACCCAGTACTTC.

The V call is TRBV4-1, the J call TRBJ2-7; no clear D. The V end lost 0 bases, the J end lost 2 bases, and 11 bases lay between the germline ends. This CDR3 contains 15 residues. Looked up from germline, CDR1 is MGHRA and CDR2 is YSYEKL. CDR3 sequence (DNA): TGCGCCAGCAGCCAAGAAGCGCACTCGACCTACGAGCAGTACGTC. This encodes CASSQEAHSTYEQYV.

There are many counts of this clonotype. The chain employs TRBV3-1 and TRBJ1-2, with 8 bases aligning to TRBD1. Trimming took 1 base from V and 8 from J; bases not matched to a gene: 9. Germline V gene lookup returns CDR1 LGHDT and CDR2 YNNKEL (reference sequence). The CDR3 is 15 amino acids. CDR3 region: CASSQGTGSSAGYTF. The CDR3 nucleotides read TGTGCCAGCAGCCAAGGGACAGGGTCATCGGCGGGCTACACCTTC.

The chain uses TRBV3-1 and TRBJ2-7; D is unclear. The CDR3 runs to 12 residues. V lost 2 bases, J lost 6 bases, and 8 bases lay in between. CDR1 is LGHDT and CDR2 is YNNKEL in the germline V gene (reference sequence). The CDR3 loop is CASSQTDGEQYV. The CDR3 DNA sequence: TGTGCCAGCAGCCAAACCGATGGCGAGCAGTACGTC.

The CDR3 sequence: CASKNPLAKNIQYF. CDR3 DNA sequence: TGTGCCAGCAAAAACCCCTTAGCCAAAAACATTCAGTACTTC. V is TRBV2 and J is TRBJ2-4; D call uncertain. Germline loops: CDR1 SNHLY, CDR2 FYNNEI. This CDR3 contains 14 residues. Trimming took 7 bases from V and 0 from J, leaving 10 bases between them.

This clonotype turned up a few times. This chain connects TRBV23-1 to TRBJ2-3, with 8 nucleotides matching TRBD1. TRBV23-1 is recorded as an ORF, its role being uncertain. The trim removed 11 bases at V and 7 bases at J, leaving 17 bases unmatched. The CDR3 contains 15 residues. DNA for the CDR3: TGCGCCGCCACCGGCCCCGACAGGGGATATCATACGCAGTATTTT. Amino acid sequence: CAATGPDRGYHTQYF.

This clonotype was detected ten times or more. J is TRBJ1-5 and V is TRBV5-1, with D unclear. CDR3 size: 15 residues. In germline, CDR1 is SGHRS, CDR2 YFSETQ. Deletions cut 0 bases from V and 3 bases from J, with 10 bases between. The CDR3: CASSLVRHSNQPQHF. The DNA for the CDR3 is TGCGCCAGCAGCTTGGTGCGGCACTCCAATCAGCCCCAGCATTTT.

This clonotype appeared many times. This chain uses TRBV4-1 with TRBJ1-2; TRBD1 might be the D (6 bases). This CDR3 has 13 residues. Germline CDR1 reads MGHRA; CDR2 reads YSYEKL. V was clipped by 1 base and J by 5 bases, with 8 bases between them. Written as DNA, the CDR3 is TGCGCCAGCAGCCAAGGAGGGGGTTATGGCTACACCTTC. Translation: CASSQGGGYGYTF.

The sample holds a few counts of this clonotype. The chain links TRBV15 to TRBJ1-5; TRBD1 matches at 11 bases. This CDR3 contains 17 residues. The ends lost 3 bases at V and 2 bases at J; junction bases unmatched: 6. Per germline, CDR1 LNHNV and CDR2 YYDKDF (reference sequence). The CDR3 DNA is TGTGCCACCAGCAGGGACAGGGGGCGGGATGGCAATCAGCCCCAGCATTTT. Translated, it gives CATSRDRGRDGNQPQHF. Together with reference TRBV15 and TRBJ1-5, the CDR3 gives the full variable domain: DAMVIQNPRYQVTQFGKPVTLSCSQTLNHNVMYWYQQKSSQAPKLLFHYYDKDFNNEADTPDNFQSRRPNTSFCFLDIRSPGLGDTAMYLCATSRDRGRDGNQPQHFGDGTRLSIL.

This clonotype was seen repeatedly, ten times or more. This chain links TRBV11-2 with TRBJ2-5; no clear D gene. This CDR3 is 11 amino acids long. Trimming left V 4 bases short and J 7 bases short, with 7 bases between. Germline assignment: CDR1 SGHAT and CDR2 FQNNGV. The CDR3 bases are TGTGCCAGCAGCTCTGGGCGGACCCAGTACTTC. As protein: CASSSGRTQYF.